The 3 T cell receptor beta chains in this list originate from one sample, sequenced in a study of blood T cell repertoires in COVID-19. Only in-frame clones appear in the TCRdb table, and some are missing; sequencing was by immunoSEQ multiplex PCR. Here the sample spans about 160,000 clones, under 85% being singletons. The specimen was peripheral blood. Receptor source: a man between 65 and 85 years old who had recovered from COVID-19.

This sequence joins TRBV27 and TRBJ2-2; 7 bases are shared with TRBD1. Germline V lookup: CDR1 MNHEY, CDR2 SMNVEV (reference sequence). The CDR3 contains 14 residues. Trimming cost V 9 bases and J 8 bases; bases outside gene matches: 12. Here the CDR3 reads CASRPGRGSGELFF. The DNA of the CDR3 is TGTGCCAGTCGTCCAGGCAGGGGGTCAGGGGAGCTGTTTTTT.

The chain employs TRBV19 and TRBJ2-1, with a tentative D call TRBD2 (6 bases). CDR3 length: 18 amino acids. The germline V and J ends were trimmed by 3 bases and 0 bases, with 18 bases remaining between them. Germline V gene data show CDR1 as LNHDA and CDR2 as SQIVND (reference sequence). The CDR3 sequence: CASSIEGTGRSSYNEQFF. As DNA, the CDR3 is TGTGCCAGTAGTATCGAGGGGACTGGAAGATCCTCCTACAATGAGCAGTTCTTC.

The count of this clone is one. The chain is built from TRBV7-9 and TRBJ2-2, with TRBD2 matching over 11 bases. This CDR3 is built from 19 residues. After removal of 1 base from V and 3 bases from J, the junction contained 10 bases not matched to a gene. Looked up from germline, CDR1 is SEHNR and CDR2 is FQNEAQ (reference sequence). The CDR3 here is CASSLGELPGLADTGELFF. DNA for the CDR3: TGTGCCAGCAGCTTAGGAGAACTCCCGGGACTAGCGGACACCGGGGAGCTGTTTTTT. Together with reference TRBV7-9 and TRBJ2-2, the CDR3 gives the full variable domain: DTGVSQNPRHKITKRGQNVTFRCDPISEHNRLYWYRQTLGQGPEFLTYFQNEAQLEKSRLLSDRFSAERPKGSFSTLEIQRTEQGDSAMYLCASSLGELPGLADTGELFFGEGSRLTVL.